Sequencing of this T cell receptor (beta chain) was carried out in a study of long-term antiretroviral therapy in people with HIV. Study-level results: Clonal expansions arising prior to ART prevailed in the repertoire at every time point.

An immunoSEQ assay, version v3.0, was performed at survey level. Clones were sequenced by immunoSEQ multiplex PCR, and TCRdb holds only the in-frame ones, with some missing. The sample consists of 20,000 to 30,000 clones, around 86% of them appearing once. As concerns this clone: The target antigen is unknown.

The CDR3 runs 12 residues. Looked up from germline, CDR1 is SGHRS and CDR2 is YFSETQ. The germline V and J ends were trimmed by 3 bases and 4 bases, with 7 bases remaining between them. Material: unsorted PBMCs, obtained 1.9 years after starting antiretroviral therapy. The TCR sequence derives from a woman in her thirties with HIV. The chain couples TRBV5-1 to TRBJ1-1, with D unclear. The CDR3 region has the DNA TGCGCCAGCAGCTCAATGGGCACTGAAGCTTTCTTT. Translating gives CASSSMGTEAFF.